The clone carrying this T cell receptor (beta chain) was seen more than once but under ten times. Its specificity is unknown. The stimulus was lysate of CMV-infected fibroblasts, approximately 9.6 ug/mL. Memory cells lacking CD40L and CD69 with high CD45RO were sorted. Donors had CD4+ T cell counts above 400 cells/uL and were CMV-seropositive. Stimulated PBMCs had first been depleted of CD8+ T cells. Sequencing used immunoSEQ version 4 in survey mode. Method: immunoSEQ multiplex PCR; TCRdb's copy keeps in-frame clones and lacks some. Of about 40,000 clones in the sample, more than 70% were seen once. This entry comes from a study of persistence of HIV-infected CD4 T cells. Broader study findings: Degenerate expanded CDR3beta sequences were enriched among CMV- and Gag-responding cells. Compared with CD3/CD28-stimulated cells, CMV- and Gag-responding cells showed lower TCRbeta richness.

Per germline, CDR1 SGDLS and CDR2 YYNGEE. Trimming pared 0 bases from V and 4 bases from J, leaving 8 bases between. The CDR3 sequence is 14 residues long. The chain uses TRBV9 and TRBJ2-1; D unresolved. Sequencing was performed on CD4+ T cells sorted from PBMCs after approximately 18-hour stimulation, taken from a patient who received antiretroviral therapy. This receptor was obtained from an adult man with HIV who was CMV-seropositive. CDR3 DNA sequence: TGTGCCAGCAGCGTAGAATCAGGTTACAATGAGCAGTTCTTC. This gives the protein CASSVESGYNEQFF.